These 19 T cell receptor beta chains were all obtained from the same sample, sequenced in a study of T-cell reconstitution after alpha-beta-depleted transplantation in children. Unique molecular identifiers featured in how the TCRbeta library was prepared. TCRdb re-called the PCR reads through MiXCR, storing one row per CDR3 protein. This sample has roughly 300,000 distinct CDR3 sequences, with 10% found just once. This specimen was PBMCs from the stem cell graft donor, taken from the stem cell graft. The receptor set was obtained from a human donor who donated a stem cell graft to a child with acute lymphoblastic leukemia.

This clonotype was observed a few times. The chain joins TRBV11-2 to TRBJ1-1; 10 bases match TRBD1. The CDR3 is 18 residues long. V shed 0 bases, J shed 0 bases, and the junction held 7 bases outside the gene matches. CDR1 is SGHAT, CDR2 FQNNGV, per germline. The CDR3 DNA reads as TGTGCCAGCAGCTTAGACCGGGACAGGGGTTCCCTGAACACTGAAGCTTTCTTT. Protein sequence: CASSLDRDRGSLNTEAFF.

CDR3 nucleotides: TGTGCCAGCAGTCGGGGGGTGGGAGATTCGAACGAGCAGTACTTC. This gives the protein CASSRGVGDSNEQYF. The chain recombines TRBV7-3 with TRBJ2-7; 7 nucleotides match TRBD2. The trim removed 6 bases at V and 5 bases at J, leaving 13 bases unmatched. The CDR3 runs 15 residues. Germline values: CDR1 SGHTA, CDR2 FQGTGA. Combining the CDR3 with reference TRBV7-3 and TRBJ2-7 gives the whole variable domain GAGVSQTPSNKVTEKGKYVELRCDPISGHTALYWYRQSLGQGPEFLIYFQGTGAADDSGLPNDRFFAVRPEGSVSTLKIQRTERGDSAVYLCASSRGVGDSNEQYFGPGTRLTVT.

This clonotype was seen more than once but under ten times. The chain combines TRBV5-6 with TRBJ2-3; 11 bases map to TRBD2. Trimming at V came to 1 base and at J to 5 bases, leaving 6 bases not matched to a gene. The germline gives CDR1 SGHDT, CDR2 YYEEEE. This CDR3 region has 16 residues. CDR3 sequence: CASSLNSGRAQDTQYF. In nucleotides, the CDR3 is TGTGCCAGCAGCTTGAATAGCGGGAGGGCCCAAGATACGCAGTATTTT.

This clonotype has only a few counts. The chain uses TRBV7-8 and TRBJ2-3; 7 nucleotides agree with TRBD2. The CDR3 runs to 16 residues. J was trimmed by 4 bases and V by 4 bases; bases with no gene match: 11. Looked up from germline, CDR1 is SGHVS and CDR2 is FQNEAQ. The CDR3: CASSSYRAREADTQYF. For the CDR3, the DNA is TGTGCCAGCAGCTCATACCGGGCCCGGGAGGCAGATACGCAGTATTTT.

This chain's CDR3 is CSARGGVKGYTF. The CDR3 bases are TGCAGTGCTAGGGGAGGAGTTAAGGGCTACACCTTC. V is TRBV20-1 and J is TRBJ1-2; D gene uncertain. The length of the CDR3 is 12 residues. Per germline, CDR1 DFQATT and CDR2 SNEGSKA (reference sequence). The ends were cut back, 3 bases at V and 8 bases at J, with 13 bases in the middle.

This clonotype was seen only a few times. The chain links TRBV4-3 to TRBJ2-4; D might be TRBD1 (6 bases). The germline V gene has CDR1 LGHNA and CDR2 YSLEER. V shed 1 base and J shed 0 bases, with 7 bases lying between them. The CDR3 is 15 residues long. CDR3 bases: TGCGCCAGCAGCCAAGGAGGGGGAGCCAAAAACATTCAGTACTTC. This sequence encodes CASSQGGGAKNIQYF.

The V call is TRBV7-3, the J call TRBJ2-2; D unresolved. V lost 2 bases to trimming and J lost 6 bases, with 7 bases between them. The CDR3 extends over 13 amino acids. Germline V gene sequence: CDR1 SGHTA, CDR2 FQGTGA. The CDR3 region is CASSLEISGELFF. The CDR3 DNA follows: TGTGCCAGCAGCTTAGAGATTTCCGGGGAGCTGTTTTTT.

Here the CDR3 reads CSAQDRGVSYEQYF. CDR3 nucleotide sequence: TGCAGTGCGCAGGACAGGGGAGTATCCTACGAGCAGTACTTC. This sequence joins TRBV20-1 and TRBJ2-7, with TRBD1 identical over 9 bases. The germline gives CDR1 DFQATT, CDR2 SNEGSKA (reference sequence). The CDR3 is made up of 14 amino acids. V shed 6 bases, J shed 1 base, and the junction held 7 bases outside the gene matches.

This clonotype showed up just a few times. Written as DNA, the CDR3 is TGTGCCAGCTCCGAAAAACGGACCGGGCAGGGAAAGAGCGAGCAGTACTTC. This translates into CASSEKRTGQGKSEQYF. The rearrangement joins TRBV18 to TRBJ2-7, with D possibly being TRBD1 (5 bases). V shed 6 bases and J shed 6 bases, with 27 bases lying between them. The CDR3 runs to 17 residues. Germline lookup yields CDR1 KGHSH and CDR2 LQKENI.

This clonotype was seen a few times. The chain combines TRBV29-1 with TRBJ2-1, with 11 bases that match TRBD2. V was clipped by 7 bases and J by 3 bases; unmatched bases: 2. CDR1 and CDR2 from the germline V gene are SQVTM and ANQGSEA. There are 13 residues in the CDR3. CDR3 protein: CSAGLAVYNEQFF. The CDR3 DNA reads TGCAGCGCGGGACTAGCGGTCTACAATGAGCAGTTCTTC.

In its sample, this clonotype was seen a few times. The chain is built from TRBV2 and TRBJ2-5, with TRBD1 as a possible D gene (6 bases). V was cut by 6 bases and J by 1 base, with 15 bases left in between. Germline values: CDR1 SNHLY, CDR2 FYNNEI. The CDR3 sequence is 15 residues long. CDR3: CASRGAQGLQETQYF. The CDR3 DNA is TGTGCCAGCAGGGGAGCACAGGGTCTCCAAGAGACCCAGTACTTC.

The chain has TRBV14 and TRBJ1-1; D uncertain. V lost 1 base, J lost 0 bases, and 9 bases lay in between. The CDR3 totals 15 residues. Germline V lookup: CDR1 SGHDN, CDR2 FVKESK. DNA of the CDR3: TGTGCCAGCAGCCAAGGGGCGATGTTGAACACTGAAGCTTTCTTT. It codes for CASSQGAMLNTEAFF. Using reference TRBV14 and TRBJ1-1 for the parts outside the CDR3, the full variable domain is EAGVTQFPSHSVIEKGQTVTLRCDPISGHDNLYWYRRVMGKEIKFLLHFVKESKQDESGMPNNRFLAERTGGTYSTLKVQPAELEDSGVYFCASSQGAMLNTEAFFGQGTRLTVV.

This clonotype was detected a few times. The chain combines TRBV7-9 with TRBJ2-5, with 13 bases lining up with TRBD2. Germline loops: CDR1 SEHNR, CDR2 FQNEAQ (reference sequence). The junction had 3 bases not matched to a gene; V was cut back by 1 base and J by 4 bases. The CDR3 covers 16 residues. CDR3 in amino acids: CASSLVGLAGAETQYF. The CDR3 bases are TGTGCCAGCAGCTTAGTTGGACTAGCGGGAGCAGAGACCCAGTACTTC.

This clonotype was found a few times. The rearrangement links TRBV3-1 to TRBJ2-1; the match to TRBD2 covers 9 bases. Germline V gene sequence: CDR1 LGHDT, CDR2 YNNKEL (reference sequence). The ends lost 5 bases at V and 6 bases at J; junction bases unmatched: 8. CDR3 length: 15 amino acids. The CDR3 bases are TGTGCCAGCAGCTCACCGACTAGCGGCATCAATGAGCAGTTCTTC. Translation: CASSSPTSGINEQFF.

The table lists this clonotype with many counts. The chain is built from TRBV12-3 or TRBV12-4 and TRBJ2-7; D gene uncertain. The CDR3 has 16 amino acids. V was trimmed by 4 bases and J by 5 bases, leaving 21 bases between them. In DNA form, the CDR3 reads TGTGCCAGCAGTTCCCCCCGACTTGGTAGAGTGAACGAGCAGTACTTC. Its translation: CASSSPRLGRVNEQYF.

This clonotype came up a few times. The rearrangement joins TRBV20-1 to TRBJ2-7, with D possibly TRBD1 on 6 matching bases. The germline V gene has CDR1 DFQATT and CDR2 SNEGSKA (reference sequence). Trimming took off 5 bases at V and 6 bases at J, with 20 bases between the two ends. This CDR3 contains 14 residues. The CDR3 sequence: CSAAIGTGPREQYF. The DNA for the CDR3 is TGCAGTGCTGCCATCGGCACAGGGCCCCGCGAGCAGTACTTC.

This clonotype has a handful of counts. The chain has TRBV29-1 and TRBJ1-2, with D possibly being TRBD1 (5 bases). V lost 6 bases to trimming and J lost 4 bases, with 12 bases between them. Per germline, CDR1 SQVTM and CDR2 ANQGSEA. The CDR3 runs to 12 residues. The CDR3 DNA is TGCAGCGTAGACAGACAGCGCTATGGCTACACCTTC. This sequence encodes CSVDRQRYGYTF.

This clonotype was found a few times. This chain links TRBV7-2 with TRBJ2-7; 12 positions match TRBD2. Germline V CDR1 and CDR2: SGHTA, FQGNSA. The length of the CDR3 is 16 residues. The V and J ends lost 1 base and 6 bases, in that order; junction bases with no gene match: 7. The DNA of the CDR3 is TGTGCCAGCAGCTTAGAACTAGCGGGAGGTCTGGGCGAGCAGTACTTC. It yields the protein CASSLELAGGLGEQYF.

This clonotype turned up a few times. The J gene is TRBJ2-7, the V gene TRBV13; D is tentatively TRBD1 or TRBD2 (5 bases each). The length of the CDR3 is 15 residues. Germline V gene data show CDR1 as PRHDT and CDR2 as FYEKMQ (reference sequence). V lost 4 bases to trimming and J lost 1 base, with 14 bases between them. The DNA for the CDR3 is TGTGCCAGCAGCTGGGACGGCGGGCGTTCCTACGAGCAGTACTTC. This gives the protein CASSWDGGRSYEQYF.